Each of the 22 T cell receptor beta chains below was sequenced from the same sample in a study of B cell selection in AIRE deficiency. Conventional CD4 T cells were sorted as CD4+CD127+ cells. Using immunoSEQ multiplex PCR, the repertoire was profiled, and TCRdb retains in-frame clones only, with some absent. Among 20,000 to 30,000 clones listed, around 97% were seen once. The specimen was conventional CD4+ T cells sorted from PBMCs. All receptors derive from a human donor with AIRE deficiency.

This clone showed up just once. The gene calls are TRBV6-6 and TRBJ2-7; a possible D gene is TRBD2 (5 bases). The germline V gene encodes CDR1 MNHNY and CDR2 SVGAGI (reference sequence). Trimming left V 2 bases short and J 13 bases short, with 18 bases between. The CDR3 covers 13 residues. The chain's CDR3 is CASSYTGMGKPYF. The CDR3 region has the DNA TGTGCCAGCAGTTACACCGGGATGGGGAAGCCTTACTTC.

This chain joins TRBV28 and TRBJ2-7, with no clear D. The CDR3 is 13 residues long. The germline V gene has CDR1 MDHEN and CDR2 SYDVKM. Trimming shortened V by 3 bases and J by 0 bases, and 6 bases separated the two germline ends. CDR3 bases: TGTGCCAGCAGTTTCGACTCCTCCTACGAGCAGTACTTC. Translation gives CASSFDSSYEQYF.

J is TRBJ2-3 and V is TRBV11-2, with no clear D. Germline V gives CDR1 SGHAT, CDR2 FQNNGV. With 5 bases removed from V and 1 base from J, the gap between germline ends came to 16 bases. CDR3 length: 16 amino acids. CDR3 in DNA: TGTGCCAGCAGCATCAGCCCCCCAGACGGCACAGATACGCAGTATTTT. As protein: CASSISPPDGTDTQYF.

The V call is TRBV11-3, the J call TRBJ2-2; 12 nucleotides line up with TRBD2. The V segment lost 3 bases and the J segment 4 bases; nucleotides outside the gene matches: 0. The length of the CDR3 is 15 residues. Germline V CDR1 and CDR2: SGHNT, YENEEA. CDR3 sequence: CASSLGLAGTGELFF. The CDR3 nucleotides read TGTGCCAGCAGCTTGGGACTAGCGGGCACCGGGGAGCTGTTTTTT.

This chain joins TRBV7-2 and TRBJ1-1, with unresolved D. V gave up 4 bases and J gave up 5 bases, with 11 bases separating them. CDR1 and CDR2 (germline): SGHTA, FQGNSA. The CDR3 runs 13 residues. CDR3 nucleotide sequence: TGTGCCAGCAGCTCCGGGCGAAGTACTGAAGCTTTCTTT. Protein product: CASSSGRSTEAFF.

CDR3 DNA: TGTGCCAGCAGCTTAGGGGCTCCAGCTGAAGAGCAGTACTTC. This translates into CASSLGAPAEEQYF. The chain employs TRBV5-6 and TRBJ2-7, with D perhaps TRBD1 (5 bases). Looked up from germline, CDR1 is SGHDT and CDR2 is YYEEEE. The V end was cut by 2 bases, the J end by 7 bases, with 16 bases between. The CDR3 totals 14 residues.

CDR3 loop: CASSIVPGGYGNQPQHF. In DNA, the CDR3 is TGTGCCAGTAGTATAGTCCCAGGGGGCTATGGTAATCAGCCCCAGCATTTT. The V call is TRBV19, the J call TRBJ1-5; 8 nucleotides align to TRBD1. V lost 1 base to trimming and J lost 4 bases; unmatched junction nucleotides: 9. Germline V CDR1 and CDR2: LNHDA, SQIVND (reference sequence). This CDR3 is built from 17 residues. Full variable domain (remainder filled in from reference TRBV19 and TRBJ1-5): DGGITQSPKYLFRKEGQNVTLSCEQNLNHDAMYWYRQDPGQGLRLIYYSQIVNDFQKGDIAEGYSVSREKKESFPLTVTSAQKNPTAFYLCASSIVPGGYGNQPQHFGDGTRLSIL.

The chain combines TRBV7-2 with TRBJ1-6; the D is unclear. This CDR3 has 14 amino acids. Deletions cut 4 bases from V and 8 bases from J, with 12 bases between. Germline CDR1 is SGHTA and CDR2 is FQGNSA. For the CDR3, the DNA is TGTGCCAGCAGCTCGCCAGGTAGTGATTCACCCCTCCACTTT. It yields the protein CASSSPGSDSPLHF.

The chain has TRBV7-3 and TRBJ2-5, with TRBD2 matching 16 bases. This CDR3 spans 18 amino acids. V lost 5 bases to trimming and J lost 2 bases; unmatched junction nucleotides: 8. Germline V gene sequence: CDR1 SGHTA, CDR2 FQGTGA. CDR3 region: CASSPGTSGRALQETQYF. CDR3 coding DNA: TGTGCCAGCAGCCCTGGGACTAGCGGGAGGGCATTACAAGAGACCCAGTACTTC.

This clone was recorded once. The chain employs TRBV27 and TRBJ2-7, with D possibly TRBD1 on 7 matching bases. V was shortened by 7 bases and J by 0 bases, with 19 bases between the two germline ends. The CDR3 totals 16 residues. Germline CDR1 reads MNHEY; CDR2 reads SMNVEV (reference sequence). This CDR3 is CASTLGGAGGSYEQYF. The CDR3 DNA reads TGTGCCAGCACCTTAGGAGGGGCAGGGGGCTCCTACGAGCAGTACTTC.

This CDR3 is CASSLRVGIQYF. CDR3 coding DNA: TGTGCCAGCAGTTTAAGGGTGGGCATTCAGTACTTC. The chain couples TRBV28 to TRBJ2-4; unclear D gene. CDR3 length equals 12 residues. The germline CDR1 and CDR2 sequences are MDHEN and SYDVKM. Trimming took off 2 bases at V and 9 bases at J, with 8 bases between the two ends.

The J gene is TRBJ1-4, the V gene TRBV6-1; D is unresolved. The CDR3 totals 14 residues. The V and J ends lost 4 bases and 6 bases respectively, with 12 bases between them. Germline-derived CDR1 and CDR2 are MNHNS and SASEGT. CDR3 in DNA: TGTGCCAGCAGTGTGGTGGCGCGGGATGAAAAACTGTTTTTT. It specifies CASSVVARDEKLFF.

This rearrangement joins TRBV28 to TRBJ2-3, with D unresolved. Between the trimmed V and J ends, which lost 6 bases and 1 base, there was a span of 8 bases. Germline assignment: CDR1 MDHEN and CDR2 SYDVKM. This CDR3 contains 13 residues. The CDR3 reads CASRPQGTDTQYF. CDR3 nucleotide sequence: TGTGCCAGCAGGCCCCAGGGCACAGATACGCAGTATTTT.

The V call is TRBV6-6, the J call TRBJ1-6, with D uncertain. The ends were cut back, 0 bases at V and 4 bases at J, with 7 bases in the middle. The CDR3 contains 15 residues. The germline CDR1 and CDR2 sequences are MNHNY and SVGAGI (reference sequence). The chain's CDR3 is CASSYSGLYNSPLHF. The CDR3 region has the DNA TGTGCCAGCAGTTACTCTGGGCTTTATAATTCACCCCTCCACTTT.

The chain recombines TRBV28 with TRBJ1-5; no clear D. The V gene lost 7 bases and the J gene lost 6 bases, with 13 bases spanning the gap. Germline V gives CDR1 MDHEN, CDR2 SYDVKM. CDR3 length: 13 amino acids. The CDR3 loop reads CASTSRPSQPQHF. The CDR3 DNA sequence: TGTGCCAGCACTTCCAGGCCAAGTCAGCCCCAGCATTTT.

This clone was observed a handful of times. The chain employs TRBV7-9 and TRBJ2-5, with 11 bases aligning to TRBD2. V shed 3 bases, J shed 5 bases, and the junction held 8 bases outside the gene matches. From germline, CDR1 is SEHNR and CDR2 FQNEAQ (reference sequence). The CDR3 contains 16 residues. CDR3 residues: CASSFGVAGGPETQYF. CDR3 nucleotide sequence: TGTGCCAGCAGCTTCGGGGTAGCGGGAGGGCCGGAGACCCAGTACTTC.

The V and J genes are TRBV6-7 and TRBJ2-7; 11 bases agree with TRBD1. TRBV6-7 is classed as an ORF, of uncertain function. This CDR3 has 21 amino acids. After removal of 7 bases from V and 3 bases from J, the junction contained 26 bases not matched to a gene. The CDR3 nucleotides read TGTGCCAGCACTAAGAAGCATCCCGGGACAGGGGGTGAATACTCCCTCTACGAGCAGTACTTC. Amino acid sequence: CASTKKHPGTGGEYSLYEQYF.

The V gene is TRBV30, the J gene TRBJ1-2; D is unresolved. CDR3 size: 11 residues. Trimming stripped 4 bases from V and 6 bases from J, with 9 bases between. Germline assignment: CDR1 GTSNPN and CDR2 SVGIG (reference sequence). The CDR3: CAWNQAHGYTF. The CDR3 DNA follows: TGTGCCTGGAATCAGGCCCATGGCTACACCTTC.

The chain has TRBV4-2 and TRBJ2-3, with D tentatively TRBD1 (5 bases). CDR1 and CDR2 (germline): LGHNA, YNFKEQ. Trimming shortened V by 3 bases and J by 4 bases, and 14 bases separated the two germline ends. The CDR3 has 15 amino acids. The CDR3 coding sequence is TGTGCCAGCAGCCAGAGTACGACAGCCTCAGATACGCAGTATTTT. Residues: CASSQSTTASDTQYF.

V and J are TRBV27 and TRBJ2-7, with D tentatively TRBD2 (6 bases). The V end was cut by 6 bases, the J end by 7 bases, with 16 bases between. This CDR3 has 13 residues. Germline loops: CDR1 MNHEY, CDR2 SMNVEV (reference sequence). The CDR3 DNA reads TGTGCCAGCAGGGGGACCGGGGGAGGAGAGCAGTACTTC. The encoded protein is CASRGTGGGEQYF.

The chain has TRBV27 and TRBJ2-5, with D uncertain. Germline V gene data show CDR1 as MNHEY and CDR2 as SMNVEV (reference sequence). The V gene lost 3 bases and the J gene lost 4 bases, with 9 bases spanning the gap. The CDR3 extends over 13 amino acids. The CDR3 loop reads CASSFLGTETQYF. CDR3 nucleotides: TGTGCCAGCAGTTTTTTGGGAACAGAGACCCAGTACTTC.

The rearrangement links TRBV2 to TRBJ1-5; tentatively, D is TRBD1 (6 bases). CDR1 SNHLY and CDR2 FYNNEI come from the germline V gene. Trimming cost V 4 bases and J 1 base, with 14 bases left between them. The CDR3 totals 16 residues. CDR3: CASSVMTGLSNQPQHF. The CDR3 DNA reads as TGTGCCAGCAGTGTGATGACAGGATTAAGCAATCAGCCCCAGCATTTT.